These 17 T cell receptor beta chains originate from one sample sequenced in a study of T-cell memory formation after mild COVID-19. Each CDR3 protein is one row after TCRdb ran MiXCR on the 5' RACE reads. The data show about 180,000 distinct CDR3 sequences, with 15% to 20% seen just once and roughly 4.3% held by the top ten. The sample consisted of PBMCs or a T cell subset sorted from them (not recorded which). The origin of the receptors is a man aged 18 to 29 who had mild COVID-19 (a few samples of this study predate the infection). Cell type and time point are not known.

The V gene is TRBV7-6, the J gene TRBJ1-1; D gene ambiguous. There are 14 residues in the CDR3. The V gene lost 3 bases and the J gene lost 7 bases, with 15 bases spanning the gap. CDR1 is SGHVS and CDR2 is FNYEAQ in the germline V gene. In nucleotides, the CDR3 is TGTGCCAGCAGCTTTTCGGCCAACTCCCGTGAAGCTTTCTTT. The encoded protein is CASSFSANSREAFF.

This clonotype was recorded a few times. The V call is TRBV5-1, the J call TRBJ2-5; 9 bases are shared with TRBD2. The CDR3 covers 15 residues. Unmatched junction bases numbered 9, after V lost 4 bases and J lost 5 bases. Germline CDR1 SGHRS, CDR2 YFSETQ. CDR3 protein: CASSRDVLAGETQYF. The CDR3 DNA reads as TGCGCCAGCAGCCGGGATGTCCTAGCGGGGGAGACCCAGTACTTC. Complete variable domain (other parts from reference TRBV5-1 and TRBJ2-5): KAGVTQTPRYLIKTRGQQVTLSCSPISGHRSVSWYQQTPGQGLQFLFEYFSETQRNKGNFPGRFSGRQFSNSRSEMNVSTLELGDSALYLCASSRDVLAGETQYFGPGTRLLVL.

CDR3 in amino acids: CASSYDGGRETQYF. The CDR3 nucleotides are TGTGCCAGCAGTTACGACGGGGGCCGGGAGACCCAGTACTTC. The gene calls are TRBV6-6 and TRBJ2-5; D may correspond to TRBD1 or TRBD2 (6 bases each). The CDR3 has 14 residues. The V end lost 2 bases, the J end lost 5 bases, and 12 bases lay between the germline ends. The germline CDR1 and CDR2 sequences are MNHNY and SVGAGI (reference sequence).

Only a few counts were recorded for this clonotype. The chain uses TRBV5-1 and TRBJ1-4, with 7 bases matching TRBD1. CDR3 length: 16 residues. Germline assignment: CDR1 SGHRS and CDR2 YFSETQ. V shed 0 bases, J shed 0 bases, and the junction held 2 bases outside the gene matches. The chain's CDR3 is CASSLADRATNEKLFF. DNA of the CDR3: TGCGCCAGCAGCTTGGCCGACAGGGCAACTAATGAAAAACTGTTTTTT.

The chain links TRBV6-2 or TRBV6-3 to TRBJ1-6; D may be TRBD1 (5 bases). Germline loops: CDR1 MNHEY, CDR2 SVGEGT. Trimming stripped 8 bases from V and 8 bases from J, with 28 bases between. The CDR3 is 18 residues long. CDR3 amino acids: CASAGADAGFLSHSPLHF. The CDR3 DNA follows: TGTGCCAGCGCCGGGGCCGATGCAGGCTTTTTGAGTCATTCACCCCTCCACTTT.

The V call is TRBV6-5, the J call TRBJ2-2; TRBD1 agrees at 10 bases. Germline CDR1 reads MNHEY; CDR2 reads SVGAGI. There are 17 residues in the CDR3. The V and J ends lost 4 bases and 3 bases, in that order; junction bases with no gene match: 8. CDR3 sequence reads: CASSSPGTGAHTGELFF. CDR3 coding DNA: TGTGCCAGCAGTTCCCCCGGGACAGGGGCCCACACCGGGGAGCTGTTTTTT.

CDR3 sequence reads: CSAREGLGYYEQYF. The CDR3 coding sequence is TGCAGTGCTAGAGAAGGACTAGGGTACTACGAGCAGTACTTC. J is TRBJ2-7 and V is TRBV20-1; 7 nucleotides align to TRBD2. The germline gives CDR1 DFQATT, CDR2 SNEGSKA (reference sequence). V dropped 0 bases and J dropped 3; count of bases not matched to a gene: 5. This CDR3 region has 14 residues.

The chain couples TRBV7-3 to TRBJ2-3; weak D call: TRBD1 (6 bases). Germline V gene data show CDR1 as SGHTA and CDR2 as FQGTGA. The V end lost 5 bases, the J end lost 3 bases, and 12 bases lay between the germline ends. This CDR3 is 14 amino acids long. The CDR3 DNA follows: TGTGCCAGCAGCCCTCGACAGGCGACAGATACGCAGTATTTT. Translating it yields CASSPRQATDTQYF.

This clonotype was observed a handful of times. An end of the junction does not agree with germline; a read error may underlie this. The J gene is TRBJ1-1, the V gene TRBV6-5; D unclear. CDR1 MNHEY and CDR2 SVGAGI come from the germline V gene. This CDR3 contains 14 residues. The CDR3 region has the DNA TGTGCCAGCAGTTCCTCCCCCAGTAGCCGACACTCCCTCTTT. Translated, it gives CASSSSPSSRHSLF.

This clonotype was detected a few times. V and J are TRBV10-3 and TRBJ1-1; weak D call: TRBD1 (6 bases). V lost 3 bases and J 5 bases, leaving 16 bases between the germline ends. The CDR3 length is 15 residues. The germline CDR1 and CDR2 sequences are ENHRY and SYGVKD. DNA for the CDR3: TGTGCCATCAGTGAAGGGGGGGCGAGTGGGACTGAAGCTTTCTTT. As protein: CAISEGGASGTEAFF.

CDR3 sequence: CSARGLAARETQYF. Here the CDR3 DNA reads TGCAGTGCTAGGGGACTAGCGGCTCGAGAGACCCAGTACTTC. V is TRBV20-1 and J is TRBJ2-5, with TRBD2 identical over 11 bases. With 3 bases clipped from V and 4 bases from J, the junction kept 4 bases outside the gene matches. CDR3 size: 14 residues. CDR1 and CDR2 (germline): DFQATT, SNEGSKA (reference sequence).

This clonotype was detected only a few times. The chain combines TRBV20-1 with TRBJ2-1, with 9 nucleotides matching TRBD2. Trimming at V came to 5 bases and at J to 5 bases, leaving 10 bases not matched to a gene. Germline CDR1 is DFQATT and CDR2 is SNEGSKA (reference sequence). CDR3 length: 15 amino acids. In DNA form, the CDR3 reads TGCAGTGCTCCCCGTGCGGGGGGGGGCCACAATGAGCAGTTCTTC. Its translation is CSAPRAGGGHNEQFF.

This chain connects TRBV27 to TRBJ1-2, with D perhaps TRBD1 (5 bases). V lost 5 bases, J lost 2 bases, and 15 bases lay in between. This CDR3 has 15 amino acids. From germline, CDR1 is MNHEY and CDR2 SMNVEV (reference sequence). The CDR3 nucleotides read TGTGCCAGCAGTCCCCTGGGGGTGGGGAACTATGGCTACACCTTC. It is translated as CASSPLGVGNYGYTF.

This clonotype was observed a handful of times. V and J are TRBV20-1 and TRBJ2-7; the D gene is possibly TRBD2 (6 bases). V was pared by 1 base and J by 0 bases, with 10 bases between. The CDR3 has 14 amino acids. Germline lookup yields CDR1 DFQATT and CDR2 SNEGSKA (reference sequence). The chain's CDR3 is CSARVAGTSYEQYF. In DNA, the CDR3 is TGCAGTGCTAGAGTGGCGGGGACCTCCTACGAGCAGTACTTC.

This clonotype appeared a few times. The V gene is TRBV20-1, the J gene TRBJ2-7, with 14 bases fitting TRBD2. Germline assignment: CDR1 DFQATT and CDR2 SNEGSKA (reference sequence). This CDR3 is 14 amino acids long. J gave up 0 bases and V 5 bases, and 0 bases lay outside the gene matches. DNA for the CDR3: TGCAGTGCTGGGACTAGCGGGAGCTCCTACGAGCAGTACGTC. It encodes CSAGTSGSSYEQYV.

The genes are TRBV28 and TRBJ1-5; possible D gene TRBD1, 6 bases. V lost 2 bases to trimming and J lost 5 bases, with 10 bases between them. This CDR3 is 14 amino acids long. The germline V gene has CDR1 MDHEN and CDR2 SYDVKM. CDR3 amino acids: CASSLQGRYQPQHF. CDR3 nucleotide sequence: TGTGCCAGCAGTTTACAGGGGCGCTATCAGCCCCAGCATTTT.

The rearrangement uses TRBV6-2 or TRBV6-3 and TRBJ2-7; possible D gene TRBD1, 6 bases. The CDR3 loop spans 12 amino acids. V was shortened by 6 bases and J by 3 bases, with 9 bases between the two germline ends. Germline CDR1 is MNHEY and CDR2 is SVGEGT. Here the CDR3 DNA reads TGTGCCAGCAGCCAGACAGGCTACGAGCAGTACTTC. The encoded protein is CASSQTGYEQYF.